This T cell receptor (beta chain) was documented in a study of T-cell memory formation after mild COVID-19. Study information: For the most part, TCR clusters were specific to one donor.

Study results and limitations: A second wave expanding day 15 to 37 was CD4+-biased; contracting clones were balanced.

TCRdb analysed the 5' RACE reads with MiXCR anew, one entry per CDR3 protein. The profile shows 110,000 to 150,000 distinct CDR3 sequences, 25% of them singletons. Many counts were recorded for this clonotype. Its antigen is unknown. The origin of this receptor is an adult woman who had mild COVID-19 (a few samples of this study predate the infection). Cell type and time point are not known. Sequenced input: PBMCs or a T cell subset sorted from them (not recorded which).

The CDR3 sequence: CSAREASGRSIYNEQFF. The CDR3 coding sequence is TGCAGTGCTAGAGAGGCTAGCGGACGCTCAATATACAATGAGCAGTTCTTC. The V and J genes are TRBV20-1 and TRBJ2-1; TRBD2 matches at 7 bases. The length of the CDR3 is 17 residues. Germline-derived CDR1 and CDR2 are DFQATT and SNEGSKA (reference sequence). The V segment lost 0 bases and the J segment 4 bases; nucleotides outside the gene matches: 12.